This T cell receptor (beta chain) was recorded in a study of blood T cell repertoires in COVID-19. Across the study: Both acute and convalescent COVID-19 samples were obtained from the United States, Italy and Spain. From T cells, B-cell-depleted T cells, or PBMCs came the material, which was cDNA or gDNA.

The CDR3 covers 12 residues. Germline V lookup: CDR1 MGHRA, CDR2 YSYEKL. Deletions cut 4 bases from V and 8 bases from J, with 9 bases between. As handled by the study authors: Nucleated cell counts were estimated from reference gene primer amplification. Profiled with immunoSEQ multiplex PCR; TCRdb holds only in-frame clones, not every one. The DNA gave D and trimming, while V, J and clone size come from that table. The data contain about 87,000 clones, over 75% of them singletons. The chain uses TRBV4-1 and TRBJ2-1, with a tentative D call TRBD2 (5 bases). The TCR originated in a woman in her seventies with acute or convalescent COVID-19. The sample taken for sequencing was peripheral blood. This CDR3 is CASSLRADEQFF. The CDR3 region has the DNA TGCGCCAGCAGCCTGAGGGCAGATGAGCAGTTCTTC.